This T cell receptor (beta chain) was obtained from a study of blood T cell repertoires in COVID-19. Under the authors' procedure: By means of reference gene primer amplification, nucleated cell counts were estimated. The repertoire was sequenced with immunoSEQ multiplex PCR; TCRdb's copy has only in-frame clones and lacks some. For V, J and clone size, that table is used; D and trimming come from the DNA. The profile shows around 260,000 clones, more than 85% of them singletons. The CDR3 spans 15 residues. With 6 bases removed from V and 7 bases from J, the gap between germline ends came to 19 bases. Germline V gives CDR1 KGHSH, CDR2 LQKENI. Enrolled during active infection, Seattle patients were then followed longitudinally.

This clonotype was obtained from a person between 18 and 35 years old with COVID-19, enrolled during active disease. The chain employs TRBV18 and TRBJ2-4; a weak D match, TRBD2 (6 bases). Sequencing was done on a sample of peripheral blood. The chain's CDR3 is CASSQGVEGTNIQYF. CDR3 sequence (DNA): TGTGCCAGCTCCCAAGGGGTGGAGGGGACGAACATTCAGTACTTC.